These T cell receptor beta chains were read from a single sample in a study of OX40 agonist ivuxolimab in advanced cancers. Some clones are missing from TCRdb's copy, which holds only in-frame ones; the method was immunoSEQ multiplex PCR. The table has roughly 67,000 clones, around four fifths seen once. Specimen: CD4+ or CD8+ T cells sorted from blood, collected in a trial of the OX40 agonist ivuxolimab. The origin of the receptors is an adult with an advanced solid tumor such as melanoma, head and neck, liver or kidney cancer. Each CDR3 is given with its conserved first and last residue. D genes are given only for firm matches. Clone size appears in some rows only: once, few, many, or a class for an expanded clone.

J gene | clone size | D gene | V gene | CDR3 protein | CDR3 DNA
TRBJ2-6 | - | - | TRBV29-1 | CSAREGVGANVLTF | TGCAGCGCCCGGGAAGGGGTTGGGGCCAACGTCCTGACTTTC
TRBJ1-5 | - | - | TRBV6-4 | CASSGGNGNQPQHF | TGTGCCAGCAGTGGCGGAAATGGGAATCAGCCCCAGCATTTT
TRBJ1-1 | few | - | TRBV2 | CASSLDKNTEAFF | TGTGCCAGCAGTCTCGACAAGAACACTGAAGCTTTCTTT
TRBJ1-1 | - | TRBD1 | TRBV7-8 | CASSYGTGVGTEAFF | TGTGCCAGCAGCTACGGGACAGGGGTGGGAACTGAAGCTTTCTTT
TRBJ2-7 | - | - | TRBV6-5 | CASRGPDEQYF | TGTGCCAGCAGGGGTCCCGACGAGCAGTACTTC
TRBJ2-7 | few | TRBD1 | TRBV7-2 | CASSLGSGGALYEQYF | TGTGCCAGCAGCTTAGGGTCAGGGGGCGCCCTCTACGAGCAGTACTTC
TRBJ2-6 | once | - | TRBV2 | CASSFDMAGANVLTF | TGTGCCAGCAGCTTCGACATGGCTGGGGCCAACGTCCTGACTTTC
TRBJ2-4 | - | TRBD1 | TRBV2 | CASSYTGVAKNIQYF | TGTGCCAGCAGTTATACAGGGGTAGCCAAAAACATTCAGTACTTC
TRBJ2-3 | once | TRBD2 | TRBV18 | CASSPAFGLAGVRSTDTQYF | TGTGCCAGCTCACCTGCGTTTGGACTAGCGGGAGTGAGGAGCACAGATACGCAGTATTTT
TRBJ2-5 | - | - | TRBV11-2 | CASRPPSWTETQYF | TGTGCCAGCAGACCCCCTTCGTGGACTGAGACCCAGTACTTC
TRBJ2-2 | - | TRBD2 | TRBV4-2 | CASSHLGTSGNELFF | TGTGCCAGCAGCCATCTCGGGACTAGCGGAAATGAGCTGTTTTTT
TRBJ1-2 | - | - | TRBV19 | CASSISVRTVYGYTF | TGTGCCAGTAGTATATCCGTCCGGACGGTCTATGGCTACACCTTC
TRBJ1-2 | - | - | TRBV19 | CASRTIPQGYTF | TGTGCCAGTAGAACTATCCCGCAGGGCTACACCTTC
TRBJ1-2 | few | - | TRBV18 | CASSPDGAYGYTF | TGTGCCAGCTCACCGGACGGGGCGTATGGCTACACCTTC
TRBJ2-7 | - | - | TRBV7-2 | CASSLADPREGYEQYF | TGTGCCAGCAGCTTAGCGGACCCGAGGGAAGGCTACGAGCAGTACTTC
TRBJ2-1 | - | - | TRBV7-9 | CASSLNFVGQFF | TGTGCCAGCAGCTTAAATTTTGTCGGGCAGTTCTTC
TRBJ1-1 | - | - | TRBV10-3 | CAISARGKDHTEAFF | TGTGCCATCAGTGCGAGAGGGAAGGACCACACTGAAGCTTTCTTT
TRBJ1-2 | - | - | TRBV25-1 | CASSRLGGGQNYGYTF | TGTGCCAGCAGTAGACTCGGGGGGGGGCAGAACTATGGCTACACCTTC
TRBJ2-5 | few | - | TRBV7-9 | CASSLAETQYF | TGTGCCAGCAGCTTAGCGGAGACCCAGTACTTC
TRBJ2-3 | - | - | TRBV20-1 | CSAPSLDTQYF | TGCAGTGCTCCCAGTCTAGATACGCAGTATTTT
TRBJ1-3 | - | TRBD1 | TRBV4-2 | CASSQDRGPSGGSGNTIYF | TGTGCCAGCAGCCAAGATAGGGGTCCGTCAGGGGGCTCTGGAAACACCATATATTTT
TRBJ2-7 | - | TRBD2 | TRBV5-4 | CASSQGSAGRGLYEQYF | TGTGCCAGCAGCCAAGGATCCGCCGGGAGGGGCCTTTACGAGCAGTACTTC
TRBJ2-7 | - | - | TRBV16 | CASSQTPEAPPEQYF | TGTGCCAGCAGCCAAACCCCGGAGGCCCCCCCCGAGCAGTACTTC
TRBJ1-4 | - | - | TRBV21-1 | CASREGGRNEKLFF | TGTGCCAGCAGGGAAGGGGGGCGTAATGAAAAACTGTTTTTT
TRBJ2-5 | once | - | TRBV2 | CASRWDAESQYF | TGTGCCAGTAGATGGGACGCCGAGTCCCAGTACTTC
TRBJ1-3 | - | - | TRBV9 | CASSKGGSSGNTIYF | TGTGCCAGCAGCAAAGGGGGATCCTCTGGAAACACCATATATTTT
TRBJ2-3 | - | TRBD2 | TRBV5-1 | CASSLVISGGPDTQYF | TGCGCCAGCAGCTTGGTAATTAGCGGGGGCCCGGATACGCAGTATTTT
TRBJ2-2 | once | TRBD2 | TRBV28 | CASSLGKKREGTGELFF | TGTGCCAGCAGTTTGGGAAAAAAGCGGGAGGGCACCGGGGAGCTGTTTTTT
TRBJ2-1 | - | - | TRBV5-1 | CASSPGSLYNEQFF | TGCGCCAGCAGCCCTGGATCATTATACAATGAGCAGTTCTTC
TRBJ2-7 | - | - | TRBV28 | CASSDQGGSSYEQYF | TGTGCCAGCAGTGACCAGGGTGGAAGCTCCTACGAGCAGTACTTC
TRBJ2-7 | few | - | TRBV28 | CASTKRAPYEQYF | TGTGCCAGCACAAAGCGAGCGCCCTACGAGCAGTACTTC
TRBJ2-7 | - | TRBD2 | TRBV28 | CASSLAGLVYEQYF | TGTGCCAGCAGTTTGGCGGGACTAGTATACGAGCAGTACTTC
TRBJ2-3 | - | TRBD2 | TRBV2 | CASTGGTTSTDTQYF | TGTGCCAGCACGGGGGGGACAACTAGCACAGATACGCAGTATTTT
TRBJ2-7 | - | - | TRBV30 | CAWSGTWGTSEQYF | TGTGCCTGGAGTGGGACATGGGGGACGTCCGAGCAGTACTTC
TRBJ1-1 | - | - | TRBV2 | CASSEMGDTEAFF | TGTGCCAGCAGTGAAATGGGGGACACTGAAGCTTTCTTT
TRBJ2-4 | - | - | TRBV14 | CASSQGPTGMIAKNIQYF | TGTGCCAGCAGCCAAGGACCCACAGGGATGATAGCCAAAAACATTCAGTACTTC
TRBJ2-3 | - | - | TRBV19 | CASSIEYSDSFFTDTQYF | TGTGCCAGTAGTATAGAGTATTCGGACAGTTTCTTCACAGATACGCAGTATTTT
TRBJ2-3 | - | TRBD2 | TRBV7-6 | CASSLDAGGGADTQYF | TGTGCCAGCAGCTTAGATGCGGGGGGAGGCGCAGATACGCAGTATTTT
TRBJ1-2 | - | - | TRBV5-1 | CASSPDSPQVYGYTF | TGCGCCAGCAGCCCGGACAGCCCCCAGGTCTATGGCTACACCTTC
TRBJ1-5 | few | - | TRBV10-2 | CASYPGNNQPQHF | TGCGCCAGCTACCCGGGGAACAATCAGCCCCAGCATTTT
TRBJ2-3 | - | TRBD2 | TRBV2 | CASSELGLAGPRTDTQYF | TGTGCCAGCAGTGAATTGGGTCTAGCGGGACCCCGCACAGATACGCAGTATTTT
TRBJ2-7 | - | - | TRBV29-1 | CSPAELYEQYF | TGCAGCCCTGCGGAACTCTACGAGCAGTACTTC
TRBJ2-1 | once | - | TRBV7-8 | CASSSVTGNEQFF | TGTGCCAGCAGCTCTGTAACGGGCAATGAGCAGTTCTTC
TRBJ2-1 | - | TRBD1 | TRBV30 | CAWSPLDRGDQNEQFF | TGTGCCTGGAGTCCTCTCGACAGGGGGGATCAAAATGAGCAGTTCTTC
TRBJ2-7 | - | - | TRBV7-2 | CASSPNTAYEQYF | TGTGCCAGCAGCCCGAATACGGCTTACGAGCAGTACTTC
TRBJ1-4 | - | - | TRBV5-1 | CASSPDFNEKLFF | TGCGCCAGCAGCCCGGACTTTAATGAAAAACTGTTTTTT
TRBJ1-4 | - | - | TRBV7-8 | CASSLPRVLTNEKLFF | TGTGCCAGCAGCCTCCCTCGGGTGTTGACTAATGAAAAACTGTTTTTT
TRBJ1-6 | - | - | TRBV19 | CASSPRDLGRSPLHF | TGTGCCAGTAGTCCTCGTGATCTAGGTCGATCACCCCTCCACTTT
TRBJ1-4 | - | TRBD1 | TRBV27 | CASSPNRGNEKLFF | TGTGCCAGCAGCCCCAACAGGGGAAATGAAAAACTGTTTTTT
TRBJ1-2 | - | - | TRBV2 | CASSEGLRGGNYGYTF | TGTGCCAGCAGTGAAGGTCTTAGGGGGGGCAACTATGGCTACACCTTC
TRBJ1-4 | - | - | TRBV7-2 | CASSTTNEKLFF | TGTGCCAGCAGCACAACTAATGAAAAACTGTTTTTT
TRBJ2-1 | - | - | TRBV6-4 | CASSDTVGGLGNEQFF | TGTGCCAGCAGTGATACAGTGGGAGGCCTAGGGAATGAGCAGTTCTTC
TRBJ1-5 | - | - | TRBV19 | CASSSQADGTYRHF | TGTGCCAGTAGTTCCCAAGCCGACGGCACATATCGGCATTTT
TRBJ2-3 | - | - | TRBV7-2 | CASSLAAVPTDTQYF | TGTGCCAGCAGCTTAGCCGCGGTTCCCACAGATACGCAGTATTTT
TRBJ1-5 | few | TRBD1 | TRBV27 | CASGQGGNQPQHF | TGTGCCAGCGGACAGGGTGGCAATCAGCCCCAGCATTTT